This section outlines one TCR beta chain sequence together with its context. Antigen: not known. The data stem from a study of T cells in localized non-small cell lung cancer. Study results and caveats: Tumor trailed uninvolved adjacent lung in T cell clonality, which peaked there. Heterogeneity remains possible, as sequencing covered one tumor region only. Adjacent lung was found to contain a median about 50 of the top 100 tumor clones.

Germline V gene data show CDR1 as SGHVS and CDR2 as FQNEAQ. V lost 6 bases, J lost 8 bases, and 23 bases lay in between. The CDR3 loop spans 15 amino acids. Sequenced by immunoSEQ multiplex PCR; TCRdb stores in-frame clones only, minus some. The repertoire holds tens of thousands of clones, with around 94% as singletons. The clonotype comes from a woman aged 35-75 years with stage I lung adenocarcinoma. Sequenced material: peripheral blood, taken before any cancer treatment. The rearrangement links TRBV7-8 to TRBJ2-7, with D uncertain. Here the CDR3 DNA reads TGTGCCAGCAGTCCAAGACAAGACCGAACCTATAAGCAGTACTTC. Translating gives CASSPRQDRTYKQYF. Full variable domain (rest looked up from reference TRBV7-8 and TRBJ2-7): GAGVSQSPRYKVAKRGQDVALRCDPISGHVSLFWYQQALGQGPEFLTYFQNEAQLDKSGLPSDRFFAERPEGSVSTLKIQRTQQEDSAVYLCASSPRQDRTYKQYFGPGTRLTVT.